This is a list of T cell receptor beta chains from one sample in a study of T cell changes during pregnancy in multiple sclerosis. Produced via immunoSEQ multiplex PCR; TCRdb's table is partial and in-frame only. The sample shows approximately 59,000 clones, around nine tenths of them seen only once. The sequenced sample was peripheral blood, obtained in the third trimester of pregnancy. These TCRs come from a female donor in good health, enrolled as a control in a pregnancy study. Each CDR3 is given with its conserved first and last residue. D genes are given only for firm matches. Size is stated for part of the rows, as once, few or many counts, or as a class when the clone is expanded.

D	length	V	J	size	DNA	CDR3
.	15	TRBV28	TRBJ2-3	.	TGTGCCAGCAGTTTAGCCAGACTACACACAGATACGCAGTATTTT	CASSLARLHTDTQYF
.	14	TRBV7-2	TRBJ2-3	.	TGTGCCAGCACCCTACTAGGGCGCACAGATACGCAGTATTTT	CASTLLGRTDTQYF
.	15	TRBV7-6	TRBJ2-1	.	TGTGCCAGCAGCCCAGGGGTGGTCGTCTACAATGAGCAGTTCTTC	CASSPGVVVYNEQFF
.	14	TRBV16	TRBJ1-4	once	TGTGCCAGCAGCCTCGGGGGAATAAGGGAAAAACTGTTTTTT	CASSLGGIREKLFF
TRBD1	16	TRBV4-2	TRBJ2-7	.	TGTGCCAGCAGCCAAGATTTTGGACAGGCCTCCTACGAGCAGTACTTC	CASSQDFGQASYEQYF
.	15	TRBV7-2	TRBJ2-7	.	TGTGCCAGCAGCTTAGAACCTAGCTCTTCCTACGAGCAGTACTTC	CASSLEPSSSYEQYF
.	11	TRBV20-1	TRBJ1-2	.	TGCAGTGCTTCAGGAGGCCGGGGCTACACCTTC	CSASGGRGYTF
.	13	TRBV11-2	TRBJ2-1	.	TGTGCCAGCAGCTCGGGACAACTCAATGAGCAGTTCTTC	CASSSGQLNEQFF
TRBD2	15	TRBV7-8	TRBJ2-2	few	TGTGCCATCCCCCTCGGAAGCGGGGCGGGCGGGGAGCTGTTTTTT	CAIPLGSGAGGELFF
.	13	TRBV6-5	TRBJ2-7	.	TGTGCCAGCAGTTCGACACTAGACTACGAGCAGTACTTC	CASSSTLDYEQYF
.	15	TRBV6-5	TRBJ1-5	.	TGTGCCAGCAGTCAGGGACTCGTACTAAATCAGCCCCAGCATTTT	CASSQGLVLNQPQHF
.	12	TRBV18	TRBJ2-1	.	TGTGCCAGCTCACCCTCCGGAGGGGAGCAGTTCTTC	CASSPSGGEQFF
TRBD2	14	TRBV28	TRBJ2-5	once	TGTGCCAGCAGTTTCATTGGGGAGGGCGAGACCCAGTACTTC	CASSFIGEGETQYF
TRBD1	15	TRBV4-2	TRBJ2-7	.	TGTGCCAGCAGCCAAGAAGGCAGGGGGTCCTACGAGCAGTACTTC	CASSQEGRGSYEQYF
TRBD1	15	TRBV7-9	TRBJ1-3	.	TGTGCCAGCAGCCCCCGGACAGGGCCTGGAAACACCATATATTTT	CASSPRTGPGNTIYF
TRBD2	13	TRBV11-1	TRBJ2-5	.	TGTGCCAGCAGCTCAGGACTAGCGGAGACCCAGTACTTC	CASSSGLAETQYF
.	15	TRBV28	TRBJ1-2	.	TGTGCCAGCAGTGACGGGCTGGGGGGGAACTATGGCTACACCTTC	CASSDGLGGNYGYTF
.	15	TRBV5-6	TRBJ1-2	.	TGTGCCAGCAGCTTGGAGCCAGGGGATAACTATGGCTACACCTTC	CASSLEPGDNYGYTF
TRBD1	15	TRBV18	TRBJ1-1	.	TGTGCCAGCTCACCAGGAACAGGGGGCTTTACTGAAGCTTTCTTT	CASSPGTGGFTEAFF
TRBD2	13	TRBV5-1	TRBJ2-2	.	TGCGCCAGCAGCACAGCGGGGGGCGGGGAGCTGTTTTTT	CASSTAGGGELFF
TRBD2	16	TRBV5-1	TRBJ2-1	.	TGCGCCAGCAGCTTTAAGACTAGCGGGGGGGCCAATGAGCAGTTCTTC	CASSFKTSGGANEQFF
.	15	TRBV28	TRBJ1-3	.	TGTGCCAGCAGTTCCCCGAGGGACACTGGAAACACCATATATTTT	CASSSPRDTGNTIYF